The 11 T cell receptor beta chains in this list originate from one sample, sequenced in a study of regulatory T cells in long-lasting Graves disease (dated by TCRdb to the early 2020s). Library preparation used multiplex PCR. Instrument on record: Illumina HiSeq 4000. iRepertoire HTBI primers and Arm-PCR amplification of CDR3 regions were used to construct TCR beta libraries. Starting from the raw public reads, TCRdb applied fastp trimming at Q25, assembled clones with MiXCR and retained in-frame beta chains. CDR3 protein duplicates are merged, each entry listing the most common genes and DNA. For this sample there are around 250,000 distinct CDR3 sequences; 18% appear just once. The ten largest clones take up roughly 15% of the sample. The time point label, as the study defines it: newly diagnosed GD, antithyroid drugs for less than 3 months. RNA was extracted from PBMCs in TRIzol for both TCR sequencing and RNA sequencing.

The sample was also linked to a second study, of T cells in Graves' hyperthyroidism and ophthalmopathy.

Sequencing used peripheral blood mononuclear cells (PBMCs), obtained at new diagnosis, from a patient treated with antithyroid drugs. Receptors originate from a woman in her thirties with Graves disease. Donor details come from another sample of the same person, matched by shared clones.

This clonotype was seen many times. The chain employs TRBV5-1 and TRBJ1-5; maybe TRBD1 (5 bases). The CDR3 extends over 14 amino acids. Trimming removed 1 base at V and 5 bases at J, with 10 bases between. CDR1 is SGHRS, CDR2 YFSETQ, per germline. The CDR3 DNA follows: TGCGCCAGCAGCTTGATGGGGGGGGATCAGCCCCAGCATTTT. Translating gives CASSLMGGDQPQHF. Variable domain in full (rest from reference TRBV5-1 and TRBJ1-5): KAGVTQTPRYLIKTRGQQVTLSCSPISGHRSVSWYQQTPGQGLQFLFEYFSETQRNKGNFPGRFSGRQFSNSRSEMNVSTLELGDSALYLCASSLMGGDQPQHFGDGTRLSIL.

The sample holds many counts of this clonotype. The chain employs TRBV7-3 and TRBJ1-6; 7 nucleotides align to TRBD1. Per the germline V gene, CDR1 is SGHTA and CDR2 is FQGTGA. The CDR3 sequence is 13 residues long. V shed 2 bases, J shed 15 bases, and the junction held 7 bases outside the gene matches. CDR3 region: CASSLGTGDILHF. The CDR3 DNA is TGTGCCAGCAGCTTAGGAACAGGGGATATCCTCCACTTT.

V and J are TRBV5-1 and TRBJ2-5, with 9 bases that match TRBD2. Trimming cost V 3 bases and J 6 bases; bases outside gene matches: 6. The CDR3 runs to 14 residues. The germline CDR1 and CDR2 sequences are SGHRS and YFSETQ. The CDR3: CASSYGGGGKTQYF. The CDR3, as DNA: TGCGCCAGCAGCTATGGCGGGGGGGGTAAGACCCAGTACTTC.

The J gene is TRBJ2-7, the V gene TRBV7-2, with D perhaps matching TRBD2 (5 bases). This CDR3 region has 13 residues. Trimming cost V 6 bases and J 4 bases, with 13 bases left between them. CDR1 and CDR2 from the germline V gene are SGHTA and FQGNSA. The CDR3 DNA sequence: TGTGCCAGCAGTAAGGGAGTGGGGTACGAGCAGTACTTC. This translates into CASSKGVGYEQYF.

Ten or more counts support this clonotype. The chain recombines TRBV10-2 with TRBJ1-2; D is unclear. Germline CDR1 WSHSY, CDR2 SAAADI. V lost 0 bases and J 7 bases, leaving 15 bases between the germline ends. The CDR3 totals 15 residues. The chain's CDR3 is CASSESAGSMGGYTF. The CDR3 DNA reads as TGCGCCAGCAGTGAGTCGGCAGGTTCAATGGGTGGCTACACCTTC.

In this sample, this clonotype turned up many times. The genes are TRBV7-2 and TRBJ2-3; D is unresolved. The CDR3 runs to 13 residues. Deletions cut 1 base from V and 5 bases from J, with 7 bases between. CDR1 SGHTA and CDR2 FQGNSA come from the germline V gene. The CDR3 region has the DNA TGTGCCAGCAGCTTAGATGCATTAGATACGCAGTATTTT. Its protein product is CASSLDALDTQYF.

This clonotype has a handful of counts. With a much larger clone just one base away, this may be a read error. The CDR3 end shows no conserved phenylalanine or tryptophan, and so a read error is likely. Written as DNA, the CDR3 is TGTGCCAGCAGCCCTAGCGTTGGCGAGCAGTACCTC. Translation gives CASSPSVGEQYL. The rearrangement links TRBV3-1 to TRBJ2-7; D might be TRBD2 (6 bases). Germline V lookup: CDR1 LGHDT, CDR2 YNNKEL (reference sequence). V was pared by 4 bases and J by 6 bases, with 10 bases between. The CDR3 has 12 amino acids.

The J gene is TRBJ1-1, the V gene TRBV24-1; 7 bases are shared with TRBD1. The CDR3 covers 15 residues. Germline values: CDR1 KGHDR, CDR2 SFDVKD. The trim removed 3 bases at V and 2 bases at J, leaving 5 bases unmatched. CDR3 region: CATSDPRQGNTEAFF. CDR3 bases: TGTGCCACCAGTGATCCGCGACAGGGTAACACTGAAGCTTTCTTT.

For this clonotype: This is likely an artifact of a read error, given a far larger clone one base away. This chain joins TRBV2 and TRBJ2-3; D might be TRBD2 (5 bases). The J call may be wrong; the DNA end is better matched by TRBJ2-7. From germline, CDR1 is SNHLY and CDR2 FYNNEI. The CDR3 has 13 amino acids. The CDR3 bases are TGTGCCAGCAGCGGGGATACCTACAATGAGCAGTACTTC. It translates to CASSGDTYNEQYF.

This clonotype was recorded at least ten times. The chain is built from TRBV3-1 and TRBJ1-4; D gene uncertain. Germline lookup yields CDR1 LGHDT and CDR2 YNNKEL (reference sequence). The V end was cut by 0 bases, the J end by 6 bases, with 2 bases between. CDR3 size: 12 residues. CDR3 sequence: CASSQDYEKLFF. The CDR3 bases are TGTGCCAGCAGCCAAGATTATGAAAAACTGTTTTTT. Full variable domain (remainder filled in from reference TRBV3-1 and TRBJ1-4): DTAVSQTPKYLVTQMGNDKSIKCEQNLGHDTMYWYKQDSKKFLKIMFSYNNKELIINETVPNRFSPKSPDKAHLNLHINSLELGDSAVYFCASSQDYEKLFFGSGTQLSVL.

This clonotype came up many times. The chain is built from TRBV2 and TRBJ1-5; perhaps TRBD1 as D (5 bases). Per the germline V gene, CDR1 is SNHLY and CDR2 is FYNNEI. Trimming left V 2 bases short and J 6 bases short, with 8 bases between. CDR3 length: 13 amino acids. CDR3: CASSEPGSQPQHF. The CDR3, as DNA: TGTGCCAGCAGTGAACCAGGGAGTCAGCCCCAGCATTTT.